The 3 T cell receptor beta chains below all came from one sample that was sequenced in a study of T cell responses to AZD1222 COVID-19 vaccine. TCRdb's copy holds only in-frame clones and misses some; the assay was immunoSEQ multiplex PCR. The sample lists approximately 90,000 clones; about 92% were seen once. Specimen: peripheral blood, collected on day 0 of AZD1222 vaccination. The receptors were gathered from an adult in good health.

The genes are TRBV25-1 and TRBJ1-5; possibly TRBD1 for D (5 bases). The V end lost 4 bases, the J end lost 2 bases, and 6 bases lay between the germline ends. Germline values: CDR1 MGHDK, CDR2 SYGVNS. The CDR3 has 13 residues. Here the CDR3 DNA reads TGTGCCAGCAGTGCGGGGGGCAATCAGCCCCAGCATTTT. Translated: CASSAGGNQPQHF.

This rearrangement joins TRBV6-5 to TRBJ1-1, with D maybe TRBD1 (5 bases). V lost 7 bases and J lost 5, with 14 bases in between. This CDR3 has 13 residues. Per germline, CDR1 MNHEY and CDR2 SVGAGI. The DNA of the CDR3 is TGTGCCAGCATTCAGGGTGTGAGAACTGAAGCTTTCTTT. As protein: CASIQGVRTEAFF.

The chain has TRBV27 and TRBJ2-4; maybe TRBD1 (6 bases). The CDR3 runs to 16 residues. CDR1 and CDR2 from the germline V gene are MNHEY and SMNVEV (reference sequence). Trimming pared 2 bases from V and 0 bases from J, leaving 11 bases between. The CDR3 protein is CASSLAGQIAKNIQYF. In DNA form, the CDR3 reads TGTGCCAGCAGTTTAGCTGGACAGATAGCCAAAAACATTCAGTACTTC.